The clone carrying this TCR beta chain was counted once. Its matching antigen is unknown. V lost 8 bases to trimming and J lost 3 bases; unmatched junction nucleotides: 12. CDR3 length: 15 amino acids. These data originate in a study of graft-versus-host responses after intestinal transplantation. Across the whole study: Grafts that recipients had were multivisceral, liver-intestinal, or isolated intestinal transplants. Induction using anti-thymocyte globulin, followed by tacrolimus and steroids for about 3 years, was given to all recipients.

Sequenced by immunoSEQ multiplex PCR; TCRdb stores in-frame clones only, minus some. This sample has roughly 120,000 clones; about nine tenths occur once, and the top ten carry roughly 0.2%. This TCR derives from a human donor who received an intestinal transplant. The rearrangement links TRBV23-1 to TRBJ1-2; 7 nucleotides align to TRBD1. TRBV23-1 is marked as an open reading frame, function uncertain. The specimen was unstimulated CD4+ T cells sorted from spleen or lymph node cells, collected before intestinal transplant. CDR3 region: CASGRPNRGDYGYTF. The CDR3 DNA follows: TGCGCCAGCGGTAGACCTAACAGGGGCGACTATGGCTACACCTTC.